This T cell receptor beta chain was profiled in a study of early T cells in non-severe SARS-CoV-2 infection. This clonotype appeared many times. One entry per CDR3 protein, called by TCRdb with MiXCR from the 5' RACE reads. The repertoire holds about 77,000 distinct CDR3 sequences, with over 9% as singletons. Trimming took 7 bases from V and 7 from J; bases not matched to a gene: 17. The CDR3 runs 18 residues. Germline CDR1 and CDR2: MDHEN and SYDVKM. This receptor was obtained from an adult who was a healthcare worker with PCR-confirmed SARS-CoV-2 infection or an uninfected control (not recorded which). V is TRBV28 and J is TRBJ2-1; 12 bases map to TRBD1. The specimen was whole blood. The DNA of the CDR3 is TGTGCCAGCAACATACCGAAAACCGGGACAGGGGGCCGTAATGAGCAGTTCTTC. Translating gives CASNIPKTGTGGRNEQFF.